This T cell receptor (beta chain) was captured in a study of identifying expanded T cells in peripheral blood. The table came from immunoSEQ multiplex PCR; TCRdb's copy has only in-frame clones and leaves some out. The table has tens of thousands of clones, roughly 90% seen once; the top ten hold roughly 3.1%. The CDR3 spans 14 residues. The germline gives CDR1 SGHDT, CDR2 YYEEEE. The ends were cut back, 0 bases at V and 4 bases at J, with 10 bases in the middle. The clonotype comes from a person between 18 and 75 years old in good health. The chain employs TRBV5-6 and TRBJ1-2; D unresolved. Sequencing input: blood. The CDR3 spells CASSLVSRSYGYTF. CDR3 DNA sequence: TGTGCCAGCAGCTTGGTGTCCAGGTCCTATGGCTACACCTTC.